These 3 T cell receptor beta chains came from one sample sequenced in a study of cytomegalovirus exposure and HLA in healthy donors. PCR amplification relied on 60 Vbeta primers (plus 13 Jbeta primers). Profiled with immunoSEQ multiplex PCR; TCRdb holds only in-frame clones, not every one. The repertoire shows tens of thousands of clones; the top ten hold approximately 3.6%. Sequencing was done on a sample of PBMCs. The receptor source for this set is a woman between 40 and 50 years old in good health and CMV-seropositive.

The V gene is TRBV29-1, the J gene TRBJ1-2; TRBD1 might be the D (5 bases). The germline CDR1 and CDR2 sequences are SQVTM and ANQGSEA. CDR3 length: 13 amino acids. The V gene lost 3 bases and the J gene lost 4 bases, with 12 bases spanning the gap. CDR3 nucleotide sequence: TGCAGCGTTGAGGAGGGTGGGGGCTATGGCTACACCTTC. Translating it yields CSVEEGGGYGYTF.

The chain couples TRBV27 to TRBJ2-7; 7 bases align to TRBD2. Germline lookup yields CDR1 MNHEY and CDR2 SMNVEV (reference sequence). V shed 6 bases, J shed 3 bases, and the junction held 11 bases outside the gene matches. The CDR3 is made up of 15 amino acids. CDR3 in DNA: TGTGCCAGCAGGGGAGTCGGGACTATCTACTACGAGCAGTACTTC. It specifies CASRGVGTIYYEQYF.

The chain couples TRBV29-1 to TRBJ1-2; 9 bases match TRBD1. Germline lookup yields CDR1 SQVTM and CDR2 ANQGSEA. The length of the CDR3 is 12 residues. The V segment lost 6 bases and the J segment 4 bases; nucleotides outside the gene matches: 3. CDR3 residues: CSVVDRGYGYTF. The CDR3 DNA reads TGCAGCGTCGTGGACAGGGGCTATGGCTACACCTTC.